This T cell receptor (beta chain) is drawn from a study of blood T cell repertoires in COVID-19. The germline V gene encodes CDR1 KGHSH and CDR2 LQKENI. The V and J ends lost 3 bases and 9 bases, in that order; junction bases with no gene match: 11. The CDR3 is 16 amino acids. The assay was immunoSEQ multiplex PCR, and TCRdb's table has in-frame clones only and misses some. The sample has around 190,000 clones, about 85% seen once. The sample comprised peripheral blood. The TCR originated in a woman aged 40 to 50 with COVID-19, enrolled during active disease. J is TRBJ2-2 and V is TRBV18; 9 nucleotides align to TRBD1. Here the CDR3 reads CASSPPGTGNTRELFF. CDR3 DNA sequence: TGTGCCAGCTCACCCCCTGGGACAGGGAATACCAGGGAGCTGTTTTTT.